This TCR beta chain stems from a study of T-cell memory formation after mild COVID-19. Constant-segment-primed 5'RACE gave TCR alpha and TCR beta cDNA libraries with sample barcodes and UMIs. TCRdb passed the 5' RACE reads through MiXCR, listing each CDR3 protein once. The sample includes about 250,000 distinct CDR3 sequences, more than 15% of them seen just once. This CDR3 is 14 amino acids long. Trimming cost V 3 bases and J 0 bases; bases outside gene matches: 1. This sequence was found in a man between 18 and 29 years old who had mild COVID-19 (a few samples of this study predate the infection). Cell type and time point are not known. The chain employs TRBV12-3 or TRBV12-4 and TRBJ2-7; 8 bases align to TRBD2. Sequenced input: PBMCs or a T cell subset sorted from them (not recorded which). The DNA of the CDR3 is TGTGCCAGCAGTTTCGCGGGGGGCTCCTACGAGCAGTACTTC. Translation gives CASSFAGGSYEQYF.